This T cell receptor beta chain is from a study of cytomegalovirus exposure and HLA in healthy donors. Study results and limitations: It was confirmed in vitro that a few of the CMV-associated chains were specific for CMV antigens.

This clone was recorded only once. Its target is unknown. Vbeta (60) and Jbeta (13) primers were used in the PCR. The data were produced by immunoSEQ multiplex PCR, yet TCRdb's version contains in-frame clones alone and is incomplete. The repertoire holds roughly 110,000 clones, with 70% to 80% as singletons. Looked up from germline, CDR1 is SGHTA and CDR2 is FQGNSA. V lost 5 bases, J lost 8 bases, and 8 bases stayed unmatched. The CDR3 sequence is 13 residues long. The receptor's source is a woman aged 35 to 49 in good health and CMV-seropositive. The sequenced sample was PBMCs. This chain connects TRBV7-2 to TRBJ1-2; 7 nucleotides line up with TRBD1. The CDR3, as DNA: TGTGCCAGCAGCGCGACAGGGTTGGGAGGCTACACCTTC. Protein sequence: CASSATGLGGYTF.